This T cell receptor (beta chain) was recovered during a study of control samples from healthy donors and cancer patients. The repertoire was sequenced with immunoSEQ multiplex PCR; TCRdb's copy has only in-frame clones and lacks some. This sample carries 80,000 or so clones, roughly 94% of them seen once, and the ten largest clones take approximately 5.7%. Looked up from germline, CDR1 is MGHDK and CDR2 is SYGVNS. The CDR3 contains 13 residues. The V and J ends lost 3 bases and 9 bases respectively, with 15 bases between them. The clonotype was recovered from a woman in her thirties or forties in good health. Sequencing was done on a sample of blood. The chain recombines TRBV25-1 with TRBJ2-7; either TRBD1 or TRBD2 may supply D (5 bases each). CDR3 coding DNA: TGTGCCAGCAGTGACCCGGGACGCTCCCCGCAGTACTTC. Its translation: CASSDPGRSPQYF.